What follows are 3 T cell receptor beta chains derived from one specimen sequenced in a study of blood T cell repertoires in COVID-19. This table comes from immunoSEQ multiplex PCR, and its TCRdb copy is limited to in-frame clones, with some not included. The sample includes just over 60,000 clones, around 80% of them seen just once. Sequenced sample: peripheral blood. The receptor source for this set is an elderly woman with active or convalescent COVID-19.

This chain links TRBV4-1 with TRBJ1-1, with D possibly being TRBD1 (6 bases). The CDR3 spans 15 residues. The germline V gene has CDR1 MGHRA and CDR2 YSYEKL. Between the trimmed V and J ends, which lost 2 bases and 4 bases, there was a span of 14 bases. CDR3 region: CASSQYYQGPTEAFF. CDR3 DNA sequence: TGCGCCAGCAGCCAATATTATCAGGGGCCCACTGAAGCTTTCTTT.

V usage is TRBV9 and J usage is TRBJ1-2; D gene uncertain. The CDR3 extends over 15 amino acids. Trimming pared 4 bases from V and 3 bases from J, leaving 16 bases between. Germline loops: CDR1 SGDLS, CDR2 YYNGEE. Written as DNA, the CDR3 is TGTGCCAGCAGCTCCCGACCCGGGGAGGACTATGGCTACACCTTC. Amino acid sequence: CASSSRPGEDYGYTF.

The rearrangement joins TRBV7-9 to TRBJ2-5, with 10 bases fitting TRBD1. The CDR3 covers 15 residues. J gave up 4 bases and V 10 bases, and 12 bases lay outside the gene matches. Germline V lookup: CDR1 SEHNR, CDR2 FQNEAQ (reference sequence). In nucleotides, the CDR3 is TGTGCCACCGATACCGACAGGGGGCGCGGAGAGACCCAGTACTTC. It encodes CATDTDRGRGETQYF.